The 26 T cell receptor beta chains in this list originate from one sample, sequenced in a study of T cells expressing NK-cell markers. TCRdb re-called the 5' RACE reads and catalogs CDR3 proteins one per entry, DNA excluded. Its table lists 140,000 or so distinct CDR3 sequences. The sequenced sample consisted of blood T cells: a sorted CD56 or NKG2C T cell subset, CD4+ or CD8+ T cells, or bulk PBMC T cells (not recorded which). All receptors derive from a man between 18 and 29 years old in good health.

The V gene is TRBV19, the J gene TRBJ2-1; absent DNA, TCRdb's TRBD2 call cannot be checked. CDR1 is LNHDA and CDR2 is SQIVND in the germline V gene (reference sequence). The CDR3 has 15 amino acids. The CDR3 reads CASSILAGTPGEQFF.

The chain joins TRBV23-1 to TRBJ2-1; TCRdb picks TRBD2, but there is no DNA to check that call. TRBV23-1 counts as an open reading frame of uncertain function. The length of the CDR3 is 15 residues. CDR3 sequence reads: CASGSSSGFYNEQFF.

This chain joins TRBV27 and TRBJ2-1; without DNA, the TCRdb call of TRBD1 cannot be checked. The CDR3 spans 12 residues. CDR1 MNHEY and CDR2 SMNVEV come from the germline V gene (reference sequence). This CDR3 is CASSLDRGEQFF.

The chain carries TRBV27 and TRBJ1-1; TCRdb lists TRBD1, though no DNA is available to test this call. Germline lookup yields CDR1 MNHEY and CDR2 SMNVEV (reference sequence). The CDR3 is 14 amino acids. CDR3 sequence reads: CATAKTGTNTEAFF.

V usage is TRBV2 and J usage is TRBJ2-7; TCRdb selects TRBD2, and the lack of DNA leaves this call unchecked. This CDR3 is 15 amino acids long. In germline, CDR1 is SNHLY, CDR2 FYNNEI. The CDR3 sequence is CASSEGLADSYEQYF.

This clonotype ranks as medium-sized in terms of frequency. The chain couples TRBV25-1 to TRBJ2-5. The CDR3 spans 14 residues. The germline gives CDR1 MGHDK, CDR2 SYGVNS. The CDR3 sequence is CASSERGHQETQYF. Combining the CDR3 with reference TRBV25-1 and TRBJ2-5 gives the whole variable domain EADIYQTPRYLVIGTGKKITLECSQTMGHDKMYWYQQDPGMELHLIHYSYGVNSTEKGDLSSESTVSRIRTEHFPLTLESARPSHTSQYLCASSERGHQETQYFGPGTRLLVL.

The V and J genes are TRBV5-6 and TRBJ2-3; the TRBD2 assignment by TCRdb is unverifiable without DNA. The CDR3 has 18 amino acids. Looked up from germline, CDR1 is SGHDT and CDR2 is YYEEEE. The CDR3 sequence: CASSLVGGRARGTDTQYF.

The chain employs TRBV12-3 or TRBV12-4 and TRBJ2-5. CDR3 length: 14 residues. The CDR3 is CASSFLSIRETQYF.

The chain couples TRBV25-1 to TRBJ2-5. Germline values: CDR1 MGHDK, CDR2 SYGVNS. This CDR3 is built from 12 residues. The CDR3 sequence is CASSEFLETQYF. Full variable domain (rest looked up from reference TRBV25-1 and TRBJ2-5): EADIYQTPRYLVIGTGKKITLECSQTMGHDKMYWYQQDPGMELHLIHYSYGVNSTEKGDLSSESTVSRIRTEHFPLTLESARPSHTSQYLCASSEFLETQYFGPGTRLLVL.

The CDR3 spells CASGLGTGALGNEQFF. The gene calls are TRBV12-5 and TRBJ2-1; TCRdb's D gene call, TRBD1, goes unchecked for lack of DNA. Germline loops: CDR1 LGHNT, CDR2 FRNRAP. The CDR3 covers 16 residues.

This rearrangement joins TRBV6-5 to TRBJ1-1. CDR1 and CDR2 (germline): MNHEY, SVGAGI. This CDR3 has 15 residues. CDR3 sequence: CASSYSVEVTTEAFF.

The V gene is TRBV11-2, the J gene TRBJ2-1. This CDR3 is built from 15 residues. CDR1 SGHAT and CDR2 FQNNGV come from the germline V gene. The CDR3 here is CASSLGGRTYNEQFF.

The chain employs TRBV28 and TRBJ2-3. Germline CDR1 is MDHEN and CDR2 is SYDVKM. This CDR3 has 16 amino acids. The CDR3 is CASSPNSGPSTDTQYF.

The CDR3 is CATSDLLGTEQFF. V is TRBV24-1 and J is TRBJ2-1; absent DNA, TCRdb's TRBD1 call cannot be checked. CDR1 KGHDR and CDR2 SFDVKD come from the germline V gene. This CDR3 is built from 13 residues.

The chain uses TRBV7-9 and TRBJ2-1; TCRdb's D call, TRBD2, is unchecked because there is no DNA. The germline gives CDR1 SEHNR, CDR2 FQNEAQ (reference sequence). The CDR3 is made up of 16 amino acids. The CDR3 is CASSLGGAGGRNEQFF.

The rearrangement links TRBV14 to TRBJ2-5. The CDR3 is made up of 16 amino acids. Looked up from germline, CDR1 is SGHDN and CDR2 is FVKESK. The CDR3 sequence is CASSQDLPRPQETQYF.

The chain's CDR3 is CASSQGGELFF. V is TRBV14 and J is TRBJ2-2. This CDR3 spans 11 amino acids. CDR1 and CDR2 from the germline V gene are SGHDN and FVKESK.

The chain employs TRBV6-2 or TRBV6-3 and TRBJ2-1; without DNA, the TCRdb call of TRBD2 cannot be checked. The CDR3 loop spans 13 amino acids. The V gene's germline CDR1 is MNHEY and CDR2 SVGEGT. CDR3 protein: CASSLLARYEQFF.

This chain connects TRBV20-1 to TRBJ2-1; TCRdb's D call, TRBD2, is unchecked because there is no DNA. This CDR3 spans 15 amino acids. Germline V gives CDR1 DFQATT, CDR2 SNEGSKA (reference sequence). The CDR3 reads CSARDQREGVHEQFF.

This chain connects TRBV11-2 to TRBJ2-3. The CDR3 has 14 amino acids. The germline V gene encodes CDR1 SGHAT and CDR2 FQNNGV. Here the CDR3 reads CASSLDMRLDTQYF.

V usage is TRBV3-1 and J usage is TRBJ2-1; TCRdb returns TRBD2, unconfirmable since there is no DNA. There are 15 residues in the CDR3. CDR1 and CDR2 from the germline V gene are LGHDT and YNNKEL (reference sequence). CDR3 amino acids: CASSREGGGYNEQFF.

CDR3 residues: CASSYSPAARTPGELFF. This sequence joins TRBV6-2 or TRBV6-3 and TRBJ2-2; TCRdb indicates TRBD2, and absent DNA this call remains unverified. The germline V gene encodes CDR1 MNHEY and CDR2 SVGEGT. The CDR3 extends over 17 amino acids.

CDR3 in amino acids: CASSYSGRFVGSRNSPLHF. The chain uses TRBV6-5 and TRBJ1-6; TCRdb indicates TRBD1, and absent DNA this call remains unverified. The germline gives CDR1 MNHEY, CDR2 SVGAGI. CDR3 length: 19 residues.

The chain couples TRBV4-3 to TRBJ2-2. Germline V lookup: CDR1 LGHNA, CDR2 YSLEER. The CDR3 length is 14 residues. The CDR3 loop is CASSQDPSTGELFF.

The V and J genes are TRBV19 and TRBJ1-2; TCRdb gives TRBD1 as the D gene, but with no DNA this cannot be confirmed. The CDR3 is 15 amino acids. Germline loops: CDR1 LNHDA, CDR2 SQIVND (reference sequence). The CDR3 spells CASSASRGYVYGYTF.

The rearrangement uses TRBV7-9 and TRBJ2-3; TCRdb indicates TRBD2, and absent DNA this call remains unverified. This CDR3 comprises 16 residues. The germline V gene has CDR1 SEHNR and CDR2 FQNEAQ (reference sequence). The CDR3 here is CASSYPAGLDTDTQYF.